This T cell receptor (beta chain) is from a study of shared clonotypes between healthy human individuals. Study-level results: The sharing of roughly 5% of naive CD4 clonotypes was seen across a handful of donors. On the whole, naive subsets had larger estimated richness than memory subsets had. Read depth was anticipated to influence clonotype sharing among donors.

About this clone: Its matching antigen is unknown.

Per the germline V gene, CDR1 is LGHNA and CDR2 is YSLEER. V lost 4 bases and J lost 4, with 16 bases in between. The length of the CDR3 is 15 residues. Deep was the level at which the assay was run. Method: immunoSEQ multiplex PCR; TCRdb's copy keeps in-frame clones and lacks some. The data show some 1.1 million clones, 60% to 85% seen once. This sequence joins TRBV4-3 and TRBJ1-2; D remains ambiguous. The source material was memory CD4+ T cells from PBMCs. Subset specified: CD45RA-negative fraction. The clonotype originates from a young man in good health. Some clones in this sample may be carry-over from other donors' samples. CDR3 DNA: TGCGCCAGCAGCCCGCTCGGACGGAAGTCCTATGGCTACACCTTC. Its translation is CASSPLGRKSYGYTF.